This TCR beta chain derives from a study of blood T cell repertoires in COVID-19. The data were produced by immunoSEQ multiplex PCR, yet TCRdb's version contains in-frame clones alone and is incomplete. This sample has approximately 74,000 clones, with roughly 84% found just once. CDR1 is SGHVS and CDR2 is FQNEAQ in the germline V gene. The CDR3 is 17 residues long. J lost 3 bases, V lost 1 base, and 9 bases had no gene match. This clone was observed a single time. The chain couples TRBV7-8 to TRBJ2-7; 10 bases line up with TRBD1. The TCR comes from an older man with active or convalescent COVID-19. Sequencing was done on a sample of peripheral blood. CDR3 sequence (DNA): TGTGCCAGCAGCTTAGGTTTTCGGGACAGGGGTATCTACGAGCAGTACTTC. It specifies CASSLGFRDRGIYEQYF.